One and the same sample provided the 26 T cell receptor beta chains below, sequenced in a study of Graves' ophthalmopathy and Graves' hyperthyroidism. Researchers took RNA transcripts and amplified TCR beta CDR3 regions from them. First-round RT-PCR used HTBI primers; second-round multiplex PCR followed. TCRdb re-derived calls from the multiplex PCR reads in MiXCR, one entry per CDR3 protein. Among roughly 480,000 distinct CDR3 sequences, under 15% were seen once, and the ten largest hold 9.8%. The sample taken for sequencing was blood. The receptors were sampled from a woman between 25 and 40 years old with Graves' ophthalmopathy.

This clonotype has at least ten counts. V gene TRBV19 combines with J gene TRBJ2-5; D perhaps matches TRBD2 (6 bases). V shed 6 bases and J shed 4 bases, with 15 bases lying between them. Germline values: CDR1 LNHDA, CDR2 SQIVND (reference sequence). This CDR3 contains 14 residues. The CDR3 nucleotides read TGTGCCAGTAGGGGCCCATGGGAGGCAGAGACCCAGTACTTC. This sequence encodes CASRGPWEAETQYF.

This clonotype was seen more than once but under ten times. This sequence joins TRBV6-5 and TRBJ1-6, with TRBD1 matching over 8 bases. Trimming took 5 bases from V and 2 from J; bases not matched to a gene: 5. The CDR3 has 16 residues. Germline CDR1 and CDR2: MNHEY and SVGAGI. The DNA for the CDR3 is TGTGCCAGCAGTAACCCGGACAGGGCCTATAATTCACCCCTCCACTTT. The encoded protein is CASSNPDRAYNSPLHF.

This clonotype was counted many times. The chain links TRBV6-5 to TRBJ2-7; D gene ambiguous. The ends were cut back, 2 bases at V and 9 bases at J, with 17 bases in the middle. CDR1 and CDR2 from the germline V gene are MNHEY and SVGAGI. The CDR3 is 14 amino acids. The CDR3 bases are TGTGCCAGCAGTTACGCCGCCAACGGCGGCCCGCAGTACTTC. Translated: CASSYAANGGPQYF.

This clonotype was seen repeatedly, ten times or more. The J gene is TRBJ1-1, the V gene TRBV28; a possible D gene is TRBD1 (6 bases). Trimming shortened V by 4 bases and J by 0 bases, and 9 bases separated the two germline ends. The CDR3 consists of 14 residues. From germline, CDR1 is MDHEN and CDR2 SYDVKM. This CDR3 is CASSSGALNTEAFF. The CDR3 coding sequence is TGTGCCAGCAGTTCAGGGGCCCTGAACACTGAAGCTTTCTTT.

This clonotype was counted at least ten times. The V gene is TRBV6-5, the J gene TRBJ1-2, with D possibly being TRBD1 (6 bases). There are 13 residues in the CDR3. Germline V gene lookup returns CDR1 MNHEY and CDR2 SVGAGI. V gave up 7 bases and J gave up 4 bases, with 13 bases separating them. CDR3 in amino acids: CASTRDRTYGYTF. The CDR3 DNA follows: TGTGCCAGCACTAGAGACAGGACCTATGGCTACACCTTC.

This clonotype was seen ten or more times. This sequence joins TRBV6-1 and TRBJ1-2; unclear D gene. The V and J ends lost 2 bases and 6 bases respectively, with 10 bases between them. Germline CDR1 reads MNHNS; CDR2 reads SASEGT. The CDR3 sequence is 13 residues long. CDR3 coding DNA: TGTGCCAGCAGTGAACGGGCGTCGGATGGCTACACCTTC. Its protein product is CASSERASDGYTF.

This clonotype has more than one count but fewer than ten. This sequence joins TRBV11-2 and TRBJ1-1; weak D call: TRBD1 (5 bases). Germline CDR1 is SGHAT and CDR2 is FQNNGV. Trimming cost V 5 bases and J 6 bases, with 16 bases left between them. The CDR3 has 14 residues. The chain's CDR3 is CASSPGTSRAEAFF. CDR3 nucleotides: TGTGCCAGCAGCCCTGGGACGAGTAGGGCTGAAGCTTTCTTT.

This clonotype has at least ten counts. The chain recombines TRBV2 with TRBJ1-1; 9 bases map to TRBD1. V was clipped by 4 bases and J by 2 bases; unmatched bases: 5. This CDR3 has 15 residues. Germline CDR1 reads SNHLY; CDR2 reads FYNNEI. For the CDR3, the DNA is TGTGCCAGCAGTGGACAGGGGGTGGAAAACACTGAAGCTTTCTTT. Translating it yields CASSGQGVENTEAFF.

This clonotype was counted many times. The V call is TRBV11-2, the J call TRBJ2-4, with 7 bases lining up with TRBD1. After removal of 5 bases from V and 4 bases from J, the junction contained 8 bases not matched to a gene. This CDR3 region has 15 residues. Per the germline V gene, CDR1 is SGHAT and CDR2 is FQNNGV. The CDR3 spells CASSQLGQPKNIQYF. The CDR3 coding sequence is TGTGCCAGCAGCCAGCTGGGACAGCCGAAAAACATTCAGTACTTC.

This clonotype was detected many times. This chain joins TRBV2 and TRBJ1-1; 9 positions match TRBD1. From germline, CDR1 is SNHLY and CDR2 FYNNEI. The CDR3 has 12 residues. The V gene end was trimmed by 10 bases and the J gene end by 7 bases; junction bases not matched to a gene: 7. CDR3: CATPQGADEAFF. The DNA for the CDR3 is TGTGCCACCCCACAGGGGGCGGATGAAGCTTTCTTT.

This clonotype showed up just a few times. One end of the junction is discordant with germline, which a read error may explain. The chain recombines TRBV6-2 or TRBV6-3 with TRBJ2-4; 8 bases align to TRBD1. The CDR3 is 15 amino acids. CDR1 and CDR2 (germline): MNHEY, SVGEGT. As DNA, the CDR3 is TGTGCCAGCAGTTACCCCGGGACAGGCGGTAACATTAAGTACTTC. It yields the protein CASSYPGTGGNIKYF.

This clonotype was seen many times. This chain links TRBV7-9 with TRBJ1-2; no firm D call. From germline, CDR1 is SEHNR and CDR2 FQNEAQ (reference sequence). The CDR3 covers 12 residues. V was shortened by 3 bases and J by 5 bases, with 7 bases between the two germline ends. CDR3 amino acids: CASSFQGYGYTF. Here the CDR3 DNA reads TGTGCCAGCAGCTTTCAAGGGTATGGCTACACCTTC.

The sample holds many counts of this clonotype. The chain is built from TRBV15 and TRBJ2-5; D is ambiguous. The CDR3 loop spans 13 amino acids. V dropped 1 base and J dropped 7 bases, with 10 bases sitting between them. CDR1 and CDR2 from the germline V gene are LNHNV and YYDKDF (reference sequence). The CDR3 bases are TGTGCCACCAGCAGAGTGCCTACGGCGACCCAGTACTTC. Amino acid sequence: CATSRVPTATQYF.

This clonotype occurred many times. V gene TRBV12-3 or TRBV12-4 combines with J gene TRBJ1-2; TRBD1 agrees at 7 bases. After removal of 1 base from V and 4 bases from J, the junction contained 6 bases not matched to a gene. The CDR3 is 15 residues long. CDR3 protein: CASSLGGGGIYGYTF. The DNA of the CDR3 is TGTGCCAGCAGTTTAGGGGGAGGGGGCATCTATGGCTACACCTTC.

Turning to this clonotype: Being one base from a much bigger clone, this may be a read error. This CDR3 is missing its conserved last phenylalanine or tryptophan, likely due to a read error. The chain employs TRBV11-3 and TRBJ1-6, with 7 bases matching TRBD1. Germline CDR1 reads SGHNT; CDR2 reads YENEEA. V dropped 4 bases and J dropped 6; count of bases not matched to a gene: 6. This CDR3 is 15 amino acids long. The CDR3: CASSSFGTANSPLHL. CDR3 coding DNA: TGTGCCAGCAGCTCCTTTGGGACAGCTAATTCACCCCTCCACCTT.

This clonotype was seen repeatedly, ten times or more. The CDR3 loop reads CATRTAYNSPLHF. CDR3 sequence (DNA): TGTGCCACCCGGACGGCCTATAATTCACCCCTCCACTTT. The rearrangement uses TRBV30 and TRBJ1-6; no firm D call. V dropped 8 bases and J dropped 2 bases, with 10 bases sitting between them. The germline gives CDR1 GTSNPN, CDR2 SVGIG (reference sequence). This CDR3 has 13 amino acids.

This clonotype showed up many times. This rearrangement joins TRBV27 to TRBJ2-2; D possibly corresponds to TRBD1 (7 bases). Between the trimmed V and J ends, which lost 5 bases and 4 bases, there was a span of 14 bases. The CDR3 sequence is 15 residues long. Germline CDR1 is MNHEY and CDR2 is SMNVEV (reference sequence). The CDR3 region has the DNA TGTGCCAGCAGTCCCTGGCAGGGGGGCACCGGGGAGCTGTTTTTT. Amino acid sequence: CASSPWQGGTGELFF.

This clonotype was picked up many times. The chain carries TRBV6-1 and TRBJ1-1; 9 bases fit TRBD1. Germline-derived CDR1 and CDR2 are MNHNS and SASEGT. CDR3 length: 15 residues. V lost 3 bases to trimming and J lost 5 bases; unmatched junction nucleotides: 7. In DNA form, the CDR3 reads TGTGCCAGCAGTGATACCCACAGGGGGCAAACTGAAGCTTTCTTT. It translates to CASSDTHRGQTEAFF.

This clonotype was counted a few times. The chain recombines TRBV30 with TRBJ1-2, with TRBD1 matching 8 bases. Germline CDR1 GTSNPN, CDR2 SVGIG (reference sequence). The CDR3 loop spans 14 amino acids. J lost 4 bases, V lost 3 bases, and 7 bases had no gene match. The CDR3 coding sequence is TGTGCCTGGAGCCCAGGGGGCGCGGCCTATGGCTACACCTTC. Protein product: CAWSPGGAAYGYTF.

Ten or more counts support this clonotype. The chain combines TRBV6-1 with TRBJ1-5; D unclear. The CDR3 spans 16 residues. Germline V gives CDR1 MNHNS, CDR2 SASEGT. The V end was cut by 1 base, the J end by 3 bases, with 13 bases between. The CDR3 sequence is CASSEGAGLNNQPQHF. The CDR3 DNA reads TGTGCCAGCAGTGAAGGGGCCGGACTCAACAATCAGCCCCAGCATTTT.

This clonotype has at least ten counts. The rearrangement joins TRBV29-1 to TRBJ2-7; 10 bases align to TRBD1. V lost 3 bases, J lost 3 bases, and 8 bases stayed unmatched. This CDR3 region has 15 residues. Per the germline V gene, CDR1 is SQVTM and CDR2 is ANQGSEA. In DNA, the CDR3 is TGCAGCGTTGAGGAAACCGGGACAGGGGTCTACGAGCAGTACTTC. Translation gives CSVEETGTGVYEQYF.

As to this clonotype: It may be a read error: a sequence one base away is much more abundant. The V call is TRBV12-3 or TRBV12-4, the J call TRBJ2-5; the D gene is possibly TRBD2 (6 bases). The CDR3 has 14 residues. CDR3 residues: CASTLGTLKETKYF. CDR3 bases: TGTGCCAGCACCCTGGGGACTCTAAAAGAGACCAAGTACTTC.

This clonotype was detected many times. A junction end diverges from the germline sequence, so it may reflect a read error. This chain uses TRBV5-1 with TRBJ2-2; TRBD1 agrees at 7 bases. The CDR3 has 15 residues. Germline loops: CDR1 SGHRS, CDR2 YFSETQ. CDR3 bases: TGTGCCAGCAGTCCCGGGACAGTGAACACCGGGGAGCTGTTTTTT. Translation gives CASSPGTVNTGELFF.

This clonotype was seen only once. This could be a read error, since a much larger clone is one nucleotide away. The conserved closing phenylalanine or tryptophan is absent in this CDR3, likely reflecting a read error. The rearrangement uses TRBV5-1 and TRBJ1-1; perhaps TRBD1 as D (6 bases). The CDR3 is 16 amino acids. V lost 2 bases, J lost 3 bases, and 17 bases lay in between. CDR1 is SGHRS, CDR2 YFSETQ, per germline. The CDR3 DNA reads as TGCGCCAGCAGCTTTTCACACACAGGGATTGACACTGAAGCTTTCTTG. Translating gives CASSFSHTGIDTEAFL.

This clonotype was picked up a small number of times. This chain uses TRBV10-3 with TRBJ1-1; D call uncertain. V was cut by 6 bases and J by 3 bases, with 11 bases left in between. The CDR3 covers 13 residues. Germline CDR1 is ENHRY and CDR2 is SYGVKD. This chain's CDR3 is CAIRVSTDTEAFF. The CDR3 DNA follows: TGTGCCATCAGGGTTTCTACGGACACTGAAGCTTTCTTT.

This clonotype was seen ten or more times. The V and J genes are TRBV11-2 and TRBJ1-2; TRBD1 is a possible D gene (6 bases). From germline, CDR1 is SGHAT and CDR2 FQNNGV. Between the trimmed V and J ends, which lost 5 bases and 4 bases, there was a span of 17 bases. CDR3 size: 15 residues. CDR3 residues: CASSKDRPQSYGYTF. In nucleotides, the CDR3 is TGTGCCAGCAGCAAGGACAGACCACAGTCCTATGGCTACACCTTC.